These 19 T cell receptor beta chains originate from one sample sequenced in a study of shared clonotypes between healthy human individuals. The assay was immunoSEQ multiplex PCR, and TCRdb's table has in-frame clones only and misses some. Of about 480,000 clones listed, approximately 79% are singletons. The sample comprised PBMCs. These receptors all stem from a woman in her thirties or forties in good health. Some clones in this sample may be carry-over from other donors' samples.

The chain is built from TRBV6-5 and TRBJ2-7, with 13 bases lining up with TRBD2. The V gene end was trimmed by 5 bases and the J gene end by 5 bases; junction bases not matched to a gene: 6. The CDR3 is 15 amino acids. CDR1 is MNHEY and CDR2 is SVGAGI in the germline V gene. CDR3 residues: CASSPGLAGVHEQYF. The DNA for the CDR3 is TGTGCCAGCAGTCCTGGACTAGCGGGAGTTCACGAGCAGTACTTC.

The chain links TRBV5-4 to TRBJ1-4; no reliable D call. The CDR3 sequence is 15 residues long. V was shortened by 4 bases and J by 8 bases, with 18 bases between the two germline ends. Germline values: CDR1 SGHNT, CDR2 YYREEE (reference sequence). The DNA for the CDR3 is TGTGCCAGCAGCCCGAATGGGGATACGGGGGAAAAACTGTTTTTT. Translated, it gives CASSPNGDTGEKLFF.

This clone was seen repeatedly, ten times or more. The rearrangement links TRBV10-2 to TRBJ2-7, with D hard to call. In germline, CDR1 is WSHSY, CDR2 SAAADI. This CDR3 has 14 amino acids. The V end lost 3 bases, the J end lost 3 bases, and 12 bases lay between the germline ends. DNA for the CDR3: TGCGCCAGCAGTGAACGAGGATCGGGCTACGAGCAGTACTTC. As protein: CASSERGSGYEQYF.

This rearrangement joins TRBV7-9 to TRBJ1-2, with 8 bases fitting TRBD1. Germline assignment: CDR1 SEHNR and CDR2 FQNEAQ (reference sequence). The CDR3 has 14 amino acids. With 5 bases clipped from V and 4 bases from J, the junction kept 6 bases outside the gene matches. The CDR3 DNA reads as TGTGCCAGCAGCCGTACAGGGGGGCCCTATGGCTACACCTTC. It codes for CASSRTGGPYGYTF.

This clone was counted many times. This chain links TRBV7-9 with TRBJ2-6; D is undetermined. The CDR3 extends over 17 amino acids. Germline CDR1 reads SEHNR; CDR2 reads FQNEAQ (reference sequence). Trimming pared 5 bases from V and 2 bases from J, leaving 16 bases between. The CDR3 region has the DNA TGTGCCAGCAGCGTCCGTCAGGCATGGGCTGGGGCCAACGTCCTGACTTTC. Translated: CASSVRQAWAGANVLTF. The whole variable domain, remainder taken from reference TRBV7-9 and TRBJ2-6, is DTGVSQNPRHKITKRGQNVTFRCDPISEHNRLYWYRQTLGQGPEFLTYFQNEAQLEKSRLLSDRFSAERPKGSFSTLEIQRTEQGDSAMYLCASSVRQAWAGANVLTFGAGSRLTVL.

The chain joins TRBV29-1 to TRBJ2-7; D is perhaps TRBD2 (6 bases). Germline assignment: CDR1 SQVTM and CDR2 ANQGSEA. The CDR3 sequence is 12 residues long. The V end lost 3 bases, the J end lost 2 bases, and 8 bases lay between the germline ends. The DNA of the CDR3 is TGCAGCGTTGAGGGAGGTGCCTACGAGCAGTACTTC. This gives the protein CSVEGGAYEQYF.

This clone has just a few counts. V is TRBV2 and J is TRBJ1-1; D uncertain. CDR1 is SNHLY and CDR2 is FYNNEI in the germline V gene. CDR3 length equals 13 residues. V gave up 6 bases and J gave up 5 bases, with 13 bases separating them. CDR3 region: CASSDQGWTEAFF. The CDR3 nucleotides are TGTGCCAGCAGCGACCAAGGGTGGACTGAAGCTTTCTTT. Variable domain in full (rest from reference TRBV2 and TRBJ1-1): EPEVTQTPSHQVTQMGQEVILRCVPISNHLYFYWYRQILGQKVEFLVSFYNNEISEKSEIFDDQFSVERPDGSNFTLKIRSTKLEDSAMYFCASSDQGWTEAFFGQGTRLTVV.

The rearrangement joins TRBV13 to TRBJ2-3; D uncertain. Trimming stripped 1 base from V and 2 bases from J, with 4 bases between. This CDR3 region has 13 residues. Germline CDR1 reads PRHDT; CDR2 reads FYEKMQ (reference sequence). In nucleotides, the CDR3 is TGTGCCAGCAGCTTAGCCCCCACAGATACGCAGTATTTT. This sequence encodes CASSLAPTDTQYF.

This clone showed up just a few times. V is TRBV7-3 and J is TRBJ1-1; D is uncertain. Trimming stripped 6 bases from V and 1 base from J, with 9 bases between. The germline gives CDR1 SGHTA, CDR2 FQGTGA. This CDR3 has 13 residues. The CDR3 loop is CASSPGRNTEAFF. The CDR3 nucleotides read TGTGCCAGCAGTCCGGGTAGGAACACTGAAGCTTTCTTT.

The gene calls are TRBV7-3 and TRBJ2-3, with D perhaps TRBD2 (5 bases). This CDR3 comprises 13 residues. Germline lookup yields CDR1 SGHTA and CDR2 FQGTGA. Trimming shortened V by 5 bases and J by 4 bases, and 10 bases separated the two germline ends. CDR3: CASSTRVPDTQYF. Written as DNA, the CDR3 is TGTGCCAGCAGCACTAGGGTCCCAGATACGCAGTATTTT.

The chain is built from TRBV6-5 and TRBJ1-3; D not certain. The CDR3 length is 14 residues. V shed 9 bases and J shed 0 bases, with 12 bases lying between them. Germline loops: CDR1 MNHEY, CDR2 SVGAGI. DNA for the CDR3: TGTGCCAGTTCTTCAGGAAACTCTGGAAACACCATATATTTT. Its translation: CASSSGNSGNTIYF.

This clone was detected once. A far larger clone lies a single base away; this is likely a read error. This sample includes further DNA sequences coding for the same CDR3. The chain employs TRBV5-1 and TRBJ2-2; 10 nucleotides line up with TRBD2. Germline V gene data show CDR1 as SGHRS and CDR2 as YFSETQ. V shed 4 bases, J shed 2 bases, and the junction held 8 bases outside the gene matches. The CDR3 length is 17 residues. DNA of the CDR3: TGCGCCAGCAGCGCTGAACTAGCGGGACAAAACACCGGGGAGCTGTTTTTT. This codes for CASSAELAGQNTGELFF.

This CDR3 is CAIRRDQNTEAFF. The CDR3 DNA is TGTGCCATCAGAAGGGACCAGAACACTGAAGCTTTCTTT. The rearrangement uses TRBV10-3 and TRBJ1-1, with D perhaps matching TRBD1 (5 bases). The CDR3 is 13 amino acids. The germline V gene has CDR1 ENHRY and CDR2 SYGVKD. V lost 6 bases, J lost 1 base, and 9 bases lay in between.

This chain uses TRBV29-1 with TRBJ2-7; D call uncertain. V dropped 1 base and J dropped 5 bases, with 12 bases sitting between them. The CDR3 runs to 13 residues. The V gene's germline CDR1 is SQVTM and CDR2 ANQGSEA. CDR3 bases: TGCAGCGTTGAAGGGCGCATGAGGCACGAGCAGTACTTC. It specifies CSVEGRMRHEQYF.

The chain employs TRBV11-2 and TRBJ2-7, with TRBD2 matching 14 bases. Germline CDR1 is SGHAT and CDR2 is FQNNGV. Losses at the gene ends were 5 bases for V and 6 bases for J; bases not matched to a gene: 3. This CDR3 has 14 residues. This chain's CDR3 is CASSPGLAGGEQYF. For the CDR3, the DNA is TGTGCCAGCAGCCCCGGACTAGCGGGAGGCGAGCAGTACTTC.

For this clone: This could be a read error, since a much larger clone is one nucleotide away. The CDR3 is CARSFNQPQHF. In DNA, the CDR3 is TGTGCCAGAAGCTTTAATCAGCCCCAGCATTTT. The chain recombines TRBV7-5 with TRBJ1-5. TRBV7-5 is a pseudogene locus. This CDR3 region has 11 residues.

This chain uses TRBV4-1 with TRBJ2-5, with TRBD2 matching over 7 bases. V shed 3 bases, J shed 5 bases, and the junction held 21 bases outside the gene matches. Looked up from germline, CDR1 is MGHRA and CDR2 is YSYEKL. There are 19 residues in the CDR3. The CDR3 region is CASSHGPRQAGRARETQYF. The CDR3, as DNA: TGCGCCAGCAGCCATGGGCCCCGGCAAGCGGGACGGGCGAGGGAGACCCAGTACTTC.

In this sample, this clone turned up a few times. The chain combines TRBV19 with TRBJ1-4; 9 bases map to TRBD1. CDR1 LNHDA and CDR2 SQIVND come from the germline V gene (reference sequence). The CDR3 length is 15 residues. With V trimmed by 9 bases and J by 8 bases, 13 bases remained unmatched. The CDR3 DNA is TGTGCCAGCTCCGGGACAGGGTCCGGTCGAGAAAAACTGTTTTTT. Translated, it gives CASSGTGSGREKLFF.

The rearrangement joins TRBV2 to TRBJ1-1; D is ambiguous. The CDR3 totals 16 residues. Germline V gives CDR1 SNHLY, CDR2 FYNNEI. V dropped 1 base and J dropped 4 bases, with 16 bases sitting between them. Written as DNA, the CDR3 is TGTGCCAGCAGTGAAGGCTGGGAACGACCAGCCACTGAAGCTTTCTTT. This sequence encodes CASSEGWERPATEAFF.